The subject of this entry is one T cell receptor (beta chain). The sample belongs to a study of T cell responses to AZD1222 COVID-19 vaccine. Generated by immunoSEQ multiplex PCR, the TCRdb table keeps only in-frame clones and is missing some. Of approximately 97,000 clones in the sample, 84% are singletons; the top ten hold over 15%. Germline lookup yields CDR1 MRHNA and CDR2 SNTAGT. This CDR3 spans 15 amino acids. The ends were cut back, 6 bases at V and 0 bases at J, with 12 bases in the middle. The V gene is TRBV6-4, the J gene TRBJ1-5; no definite D call. This sample comprised peripheral blood, obtained on day 0 of AZD1222 vaccination. The clonotype comes from an adult in good health. CDR3 sequence: CASRADGDSNQPQHF. The CDR3 region has the DNA TGTGCCAGCAGAGCCGACGGCGATAGCAATCAGCCCCAGCATTTT.